One TCR beta chain is described in this entry. Its antigen is unknown. The data are from a study of CD4 T cells in relation to SARS-CoV-2 and coronaviruses. For the study at large: PBMCs were cultured with antigen for over nine days before TCR beta sequencing.

Generated by immunoSEQ multiplex PCR, the TCRdb table keeps only in-frame clones and is missing some. This table has approximately 20,000 clones, around 80% appearing once. The unexposed donors gave CD4+ T cells in about 2011-2019, prior to COVID-19. CD4+ T cells were isolated from the cells after 10 days of culture. As cell numbers allowed, unexposed-donor CD4+ T cells faced SARS-CoV-2 S/N and four cold-coronavirus spikes. Input material: CD4+ T cells from PBMCs, cultured in vitro. The receptor's source is a human donor in good health.

CDR3 coding DNA: TGTGCCAGCAGCTCACCTAGCAATCAGCCCCAGCATTTT. Translating it yields CASSSPSNQPQHF. This rearrangement joins TRBV7-8 to TRBJ1-5; unclear D gene. Trimming took 4 bases from V and 0 from J, leaving 4 bases between them. The CDR3 length is 13 residues. From germline, CDR1 is SGHVS and CDR2 FQNEAQ.